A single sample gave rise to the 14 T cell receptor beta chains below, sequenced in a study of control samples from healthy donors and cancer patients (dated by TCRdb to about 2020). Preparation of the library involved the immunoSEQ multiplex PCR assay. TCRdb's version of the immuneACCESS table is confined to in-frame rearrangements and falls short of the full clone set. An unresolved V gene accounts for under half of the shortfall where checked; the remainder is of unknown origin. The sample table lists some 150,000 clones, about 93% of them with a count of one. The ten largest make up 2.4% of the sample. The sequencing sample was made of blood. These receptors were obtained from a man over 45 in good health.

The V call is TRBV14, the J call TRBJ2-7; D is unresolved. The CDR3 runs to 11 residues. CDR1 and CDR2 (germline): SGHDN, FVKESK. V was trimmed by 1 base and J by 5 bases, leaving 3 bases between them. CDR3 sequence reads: CASSQVHEQYF. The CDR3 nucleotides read TGTGCCAGCAGCCAAGTACACGAGCAGTACTTC. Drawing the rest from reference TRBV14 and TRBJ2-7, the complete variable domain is EAGVTQFPSHSVIEKGQTVTLRCDPISGHDNLYWYRRVMGKEIKFLLHFVKESKQDESGMPNNRFLAERTGGTYSTLKVQPAELEDSGVYFCASSQVHEQYFGPGTRLTVT.

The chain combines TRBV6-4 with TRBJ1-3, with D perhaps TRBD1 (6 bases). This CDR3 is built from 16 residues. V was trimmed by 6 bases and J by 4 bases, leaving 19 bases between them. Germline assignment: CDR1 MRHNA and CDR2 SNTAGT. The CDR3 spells CASRAVLQGVGNTIYF. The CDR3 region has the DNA TGTGCCAGCAGAGCCGTCTTACAGGGTGTCGGAAACACCATATATTTT.

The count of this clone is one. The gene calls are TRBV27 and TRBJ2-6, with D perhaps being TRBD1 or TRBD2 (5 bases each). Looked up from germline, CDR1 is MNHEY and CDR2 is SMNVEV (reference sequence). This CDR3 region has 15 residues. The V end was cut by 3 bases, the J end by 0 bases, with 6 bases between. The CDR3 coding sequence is TGTGCCAGCAGTTTCGGGGCCTCTGGGGCCAACGTCCTGACTTTC. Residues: CASSFGASGANVLTF.

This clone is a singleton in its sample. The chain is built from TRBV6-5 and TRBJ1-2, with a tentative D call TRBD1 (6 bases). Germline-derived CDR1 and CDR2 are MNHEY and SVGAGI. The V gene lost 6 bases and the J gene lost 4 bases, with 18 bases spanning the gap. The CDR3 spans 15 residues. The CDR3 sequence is CASSTYRADGYGYTF. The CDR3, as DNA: TGTGCCAGCAGCACATACAGGGCGGACGGCTATGGCTACACCTTC.

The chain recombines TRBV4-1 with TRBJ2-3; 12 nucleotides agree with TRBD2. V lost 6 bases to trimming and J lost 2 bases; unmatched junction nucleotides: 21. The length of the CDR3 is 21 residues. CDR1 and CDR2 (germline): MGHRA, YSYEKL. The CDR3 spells CASSLRTGLGLAGGNTDTQYF. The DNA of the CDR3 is TGCGCCAGCAGTCTAAGGACAGGGCTAGGCCTAGCGGGAGGGAACACAGATACGCAGTATTTT.

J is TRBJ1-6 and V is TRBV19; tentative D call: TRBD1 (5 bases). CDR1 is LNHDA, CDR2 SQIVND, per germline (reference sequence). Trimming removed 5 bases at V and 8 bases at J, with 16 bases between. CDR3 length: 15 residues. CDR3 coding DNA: TGTGCCAGTAGTGCAGCCGGGACGGGGGATTCACCCCTCCACTTT. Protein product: CASSAAGTGDSPLHF.

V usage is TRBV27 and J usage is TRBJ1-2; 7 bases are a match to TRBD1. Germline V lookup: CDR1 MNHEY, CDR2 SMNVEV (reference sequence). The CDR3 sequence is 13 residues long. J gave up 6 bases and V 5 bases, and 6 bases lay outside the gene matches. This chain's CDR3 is CASSPRQGNGYTF. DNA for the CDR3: TGTGCCAGCAGTCCGCGACAGGGCAATGGCTACACCTTC.

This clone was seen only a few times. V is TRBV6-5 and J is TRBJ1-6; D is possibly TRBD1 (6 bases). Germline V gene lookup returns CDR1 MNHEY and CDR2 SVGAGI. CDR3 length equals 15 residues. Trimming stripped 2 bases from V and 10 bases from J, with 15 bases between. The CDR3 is CASSYLGHTKSPLHF. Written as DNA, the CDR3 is TGTGCCAGCAGTTACCTGGGACACACGAAGTCACCCCTCCACTTT.

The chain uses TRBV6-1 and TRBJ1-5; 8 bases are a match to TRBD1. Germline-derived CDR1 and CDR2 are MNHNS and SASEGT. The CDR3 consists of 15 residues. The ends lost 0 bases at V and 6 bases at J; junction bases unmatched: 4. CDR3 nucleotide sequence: TGTGCCAGCAGTGAAGCGATGACAGGGGCTCAGCCCCAGCATTTT. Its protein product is CASSEAMTGAQPQHF.

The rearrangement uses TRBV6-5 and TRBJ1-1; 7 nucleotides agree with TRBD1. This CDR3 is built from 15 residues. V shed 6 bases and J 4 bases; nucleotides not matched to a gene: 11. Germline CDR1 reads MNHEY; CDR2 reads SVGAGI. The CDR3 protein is CASSPYRGLVTEAFF. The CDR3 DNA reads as TGTGCCAGCAGCCCCTACAGGGGACTGGTCACTGAAGCTTTCTTT.

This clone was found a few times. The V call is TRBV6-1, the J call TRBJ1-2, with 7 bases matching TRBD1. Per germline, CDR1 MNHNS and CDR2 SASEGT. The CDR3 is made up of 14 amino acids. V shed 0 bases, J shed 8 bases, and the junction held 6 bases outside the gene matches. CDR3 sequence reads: CASSEAEGAQGYTF. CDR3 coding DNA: TGTGCCAGCAGTGAAGCGGAGGGGGCGCAGGGCTACACCTTC.

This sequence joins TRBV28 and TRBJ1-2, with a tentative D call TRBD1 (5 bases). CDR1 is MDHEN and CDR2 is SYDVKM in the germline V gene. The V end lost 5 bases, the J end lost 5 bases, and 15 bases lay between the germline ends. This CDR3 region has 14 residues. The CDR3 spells CASSAGTEPYGYTF. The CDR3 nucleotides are TGTGCCAGCAGTGCCGGGACCGAGCCATATGGCTACACCTTC.

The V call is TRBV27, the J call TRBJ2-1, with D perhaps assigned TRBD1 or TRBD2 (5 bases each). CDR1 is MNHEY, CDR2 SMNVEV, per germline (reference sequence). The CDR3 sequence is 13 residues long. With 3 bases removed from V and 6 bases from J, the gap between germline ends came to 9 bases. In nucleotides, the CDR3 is TGTGCCAGCAGTTTCTCAGGGACCAATGAGCAGTTCTTC. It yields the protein CASSFSGTNEQFF.

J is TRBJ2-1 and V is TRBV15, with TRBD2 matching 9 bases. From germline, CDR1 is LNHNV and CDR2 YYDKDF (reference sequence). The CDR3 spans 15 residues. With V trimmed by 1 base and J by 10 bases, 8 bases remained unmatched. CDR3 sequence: CATSRAALAGREQFF. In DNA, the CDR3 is TGTGCCACCAGCAGAGCCGCTCTAGCGGGAAGGGAGCAGTTCTTC.